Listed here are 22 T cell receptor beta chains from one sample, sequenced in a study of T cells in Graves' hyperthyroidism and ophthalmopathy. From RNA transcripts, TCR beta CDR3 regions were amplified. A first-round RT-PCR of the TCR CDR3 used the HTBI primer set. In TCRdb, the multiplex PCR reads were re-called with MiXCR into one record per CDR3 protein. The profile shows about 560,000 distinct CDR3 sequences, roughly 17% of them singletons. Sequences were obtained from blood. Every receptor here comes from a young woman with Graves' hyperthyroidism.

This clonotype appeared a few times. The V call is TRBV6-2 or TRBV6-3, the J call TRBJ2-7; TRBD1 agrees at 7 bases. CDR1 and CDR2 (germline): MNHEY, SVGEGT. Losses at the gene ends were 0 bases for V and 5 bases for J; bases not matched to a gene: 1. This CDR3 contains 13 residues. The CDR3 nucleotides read TGTGCCAGCAGTTACTCGAGGGGGCACGAGCAGTACTTC. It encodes CASSYSRGHEQYF.

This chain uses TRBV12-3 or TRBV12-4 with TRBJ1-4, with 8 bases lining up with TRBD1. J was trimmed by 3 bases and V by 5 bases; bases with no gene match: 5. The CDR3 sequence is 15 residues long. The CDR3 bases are TGTGCCAGCAGTCCCGGGGGACAGGCTAATGAAAAACTGTTTTTT. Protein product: CASSPGGQANEKLFF.

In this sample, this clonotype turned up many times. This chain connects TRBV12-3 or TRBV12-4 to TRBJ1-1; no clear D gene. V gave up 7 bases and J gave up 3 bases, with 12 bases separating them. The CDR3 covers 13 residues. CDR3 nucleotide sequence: TGTGCCAGCACCTTGAGATACTACACTGAAGCTTTCTTT. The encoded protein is CASTLRYYTEAFF.

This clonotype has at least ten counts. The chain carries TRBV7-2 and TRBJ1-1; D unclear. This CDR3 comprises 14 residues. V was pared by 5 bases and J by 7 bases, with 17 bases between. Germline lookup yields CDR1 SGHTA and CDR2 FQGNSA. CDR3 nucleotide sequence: TGTGCCAGCAGCCGAGGGTACCGAGACGGTGAAGCTTTCTTT. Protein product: CASSRGYRDGEAFF.

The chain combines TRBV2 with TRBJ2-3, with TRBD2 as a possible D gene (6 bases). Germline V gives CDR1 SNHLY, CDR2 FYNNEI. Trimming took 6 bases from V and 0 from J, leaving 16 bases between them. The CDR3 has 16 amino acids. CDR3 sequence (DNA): TGTGCCAGCAGGGGGGGTCCCCTCCTCAGCACAGATACGCAGTATTTT. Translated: CASRGGPLLSTDTQYF.

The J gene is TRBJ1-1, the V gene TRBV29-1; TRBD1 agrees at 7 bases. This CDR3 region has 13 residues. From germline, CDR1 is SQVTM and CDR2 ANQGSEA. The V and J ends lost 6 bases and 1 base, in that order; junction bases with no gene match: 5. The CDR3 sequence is CSVKRQGNTEAFF. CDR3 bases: TGCAGCGTCAAAAGACAGGGGAACACTGAAGCTTTCTTT.

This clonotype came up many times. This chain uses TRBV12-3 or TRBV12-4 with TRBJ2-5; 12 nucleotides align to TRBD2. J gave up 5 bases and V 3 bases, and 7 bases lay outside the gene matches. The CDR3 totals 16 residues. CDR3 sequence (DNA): TGTGCCAGCAGTTTCCTAGCGGGGGGGCCAGGGGAGACCCAGTACTTC. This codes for CASSFLAGGPGETQYF.

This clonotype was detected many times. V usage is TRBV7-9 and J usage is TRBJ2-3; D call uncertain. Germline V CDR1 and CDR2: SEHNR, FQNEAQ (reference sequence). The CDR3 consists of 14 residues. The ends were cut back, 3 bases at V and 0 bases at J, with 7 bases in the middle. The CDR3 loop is CASSFGVSTDTQYF. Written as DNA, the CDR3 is TGTGCCAGCAGCTTCGGAGTTAGCACAGATACGCAGTATTTT.

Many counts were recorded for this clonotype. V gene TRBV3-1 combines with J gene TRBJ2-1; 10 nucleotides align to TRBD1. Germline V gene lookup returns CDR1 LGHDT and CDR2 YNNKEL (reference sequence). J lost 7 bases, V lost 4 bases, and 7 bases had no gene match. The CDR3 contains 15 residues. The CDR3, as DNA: TGTGCCAGCAGCCTTGGACAGGGGGGTAGTAATGAGCAGTTCTTC. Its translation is CASSLGQGGSNEQFF.

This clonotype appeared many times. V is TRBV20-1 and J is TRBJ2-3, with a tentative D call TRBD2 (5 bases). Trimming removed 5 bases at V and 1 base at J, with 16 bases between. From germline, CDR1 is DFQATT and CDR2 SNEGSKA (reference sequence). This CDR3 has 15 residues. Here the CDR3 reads CSALGLFGGTDTQYF. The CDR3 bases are TGCAGTGCTCTAGGACTCTTCGGCGGCACAGATACGCAGTATTTT.

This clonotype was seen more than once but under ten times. The CDR3 spells CASRLGLAGPDTQYF. CDR3 coding DNA: TGTGCCAGTCGTTTAGGGCTAGCGGGCCCAGATACGCAGTATTTT. The chain has TRBV6-1 and TRBJ2-3, with TRBD2 identical over 8 bases. The CDR3 is 15 residues long. The V and J ends lost 9 bases and 4 bases, in that order; junction bases with no gene match: 12. The germline V gene encodes CDR1 MNHNS and CDR2 SASEGT.

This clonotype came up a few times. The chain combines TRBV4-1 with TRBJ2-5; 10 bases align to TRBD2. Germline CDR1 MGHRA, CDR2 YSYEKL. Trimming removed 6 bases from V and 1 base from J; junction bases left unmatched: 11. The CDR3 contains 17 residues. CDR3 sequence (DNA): TGCGCCAGCAGAGGGCTAGCGGGGGCTAAGGCCCAAGAGACCCAGTACTTC. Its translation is CASRGLAGAKAQETQYF.

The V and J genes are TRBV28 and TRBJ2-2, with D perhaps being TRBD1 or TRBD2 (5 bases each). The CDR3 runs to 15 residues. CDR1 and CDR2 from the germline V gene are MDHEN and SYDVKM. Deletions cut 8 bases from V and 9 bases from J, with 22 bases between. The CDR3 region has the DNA TGTGCCAGCGCCGAAGCTGGGGGACCCCACAGGGAGCTGTTTTTT. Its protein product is CASAEAGGPHRELFF. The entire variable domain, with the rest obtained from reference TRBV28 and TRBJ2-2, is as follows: DVKVTQSSRYLVKRTGEKVFLECVQDMDHENMFWYRQDPGLGLRLIYFSYDVKMKEKGDIPEGYSVSREKKERFSLILESASTNQTSMYLCASAEAGGPHRELFFGEGSRLTVL.

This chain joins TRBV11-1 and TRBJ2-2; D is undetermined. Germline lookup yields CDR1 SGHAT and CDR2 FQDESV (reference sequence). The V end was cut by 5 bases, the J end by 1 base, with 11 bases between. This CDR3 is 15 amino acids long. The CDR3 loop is CASSRAPENTGELFF. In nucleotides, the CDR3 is TGTGCCAGCAGCAGAGCCCCAGAGAACACCGGGGAGCTGTTTTTT.

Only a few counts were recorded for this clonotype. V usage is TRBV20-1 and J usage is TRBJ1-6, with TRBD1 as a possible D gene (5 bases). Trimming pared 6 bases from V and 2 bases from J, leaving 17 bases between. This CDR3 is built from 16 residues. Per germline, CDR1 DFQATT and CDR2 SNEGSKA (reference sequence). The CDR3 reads CSAREEGLPYNSPLHF. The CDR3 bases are TGCAGTGCCCGAGAGGAGGGGCTTCCCTATAATTCACCCCTCCACTTT.

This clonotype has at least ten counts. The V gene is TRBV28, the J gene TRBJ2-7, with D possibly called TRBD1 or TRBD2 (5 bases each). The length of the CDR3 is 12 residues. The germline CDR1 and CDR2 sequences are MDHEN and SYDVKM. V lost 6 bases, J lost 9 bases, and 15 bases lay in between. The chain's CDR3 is CASRTNPGRQYF. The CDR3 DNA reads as TGTGCCAGCAGGACCAACCCGGGACGGCAGTACTTC.

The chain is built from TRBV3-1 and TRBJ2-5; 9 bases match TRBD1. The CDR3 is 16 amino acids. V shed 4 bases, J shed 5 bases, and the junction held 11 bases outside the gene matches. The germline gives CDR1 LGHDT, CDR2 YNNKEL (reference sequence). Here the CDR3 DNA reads TGTGCCAGCAGCCTCGGGACAGGGATTAGTTGGGAGACCCAGTACTTC. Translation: CASSLGTGISWETQYF.

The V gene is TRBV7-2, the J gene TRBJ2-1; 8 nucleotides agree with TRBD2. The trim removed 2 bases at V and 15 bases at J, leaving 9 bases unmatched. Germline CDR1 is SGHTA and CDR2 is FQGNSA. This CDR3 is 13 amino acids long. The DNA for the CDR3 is TGTGCCAGCAGCTTAAGCGGGGGCCACCATCCGTTCTTC. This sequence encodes CASSLSGGHHPFF.

The CDR3 DNA is TGTGCCAGCAGCCTAAGGACAGGGACGACTCAGCCCCAGCATTTT. Protein product: CASSLRTGTTQPQHF. V and J are TRBV7-2 and TRBJ1-5, with TRBD1 matching 8 bases. The junction had 9 bases not matched to a gene; V was cut back by 5 bases and J by 6 bases. Germline loops: CDR1 SGHTA, CDR2 FQGNSA. The CDR3 is made up of 15 amino acids.

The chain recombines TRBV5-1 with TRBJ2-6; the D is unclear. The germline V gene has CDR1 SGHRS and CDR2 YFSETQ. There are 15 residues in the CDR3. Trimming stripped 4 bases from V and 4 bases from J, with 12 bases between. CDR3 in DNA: TGCGCCAGCAGCCGCAGTGGTACAGGGGCCAACGTCCTGACTTTC. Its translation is CASSRSGTGANVLTF.

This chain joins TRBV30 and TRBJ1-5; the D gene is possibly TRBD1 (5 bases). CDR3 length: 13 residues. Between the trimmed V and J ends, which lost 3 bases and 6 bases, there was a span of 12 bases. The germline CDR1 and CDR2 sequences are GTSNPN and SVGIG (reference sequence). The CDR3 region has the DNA TGTGCCTGGAGCGGCGGGCAGGGTCAGCCCCAGCATTTT. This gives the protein CAWSGGQGQPQHF.

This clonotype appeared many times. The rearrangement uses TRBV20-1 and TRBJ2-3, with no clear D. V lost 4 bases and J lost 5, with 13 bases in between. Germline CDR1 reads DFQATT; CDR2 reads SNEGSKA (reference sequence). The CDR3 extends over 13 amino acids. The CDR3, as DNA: TGCAGTGCTATTACGCTCACCTTAGATACGCAGTATTTT. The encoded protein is CSAITLTLDTQYF.